The next 10 T cell receptor beta chains were all read from a single sample in a study of identical twins. TCRdb itself ran the 5' RACE reads through MiXCR, one entry per CDR3 protein. This sample has 300,000 or so distinct CDR3 sequences, with roughly 8.6% found just once. These data were also filed under a second study, of yellow fever vaccine responses in identical twins.

Source material: CD8+ T cells sorted from blood. The receptors come from a woman aged 18-29 years in good health.

This clonotype was detected a few times. The rearrangement joins TRBV24-1 to TRBJ2-3; 8 nucleotides agree with TRBD2. The germline V gene has CDR1 KGHDR and CDR2 SFDVKD. Trimming took 1 base from V and 2 from J; bases not matched to a gene: 10. CDR3 size: 18 residues. CDR3 sequence: CATSDFRLSGGDTDTQYF. CDR3 DNA sequence: TGTGCCACCAGTGATTTTCGACTGAGCGGGGGAGACACAGATACGCAGTATTTT.

This clonotype was seen many times. The V and J genes are TRBV4-1 and TRBJ2-1; D gene uncertain. CDR3 length equals 13 residues. The germline V gene encodes CDR1 MGHRA and CDR2 YSYEKL. V was shortened by 0 bases and J by 10 bases, with 10 bases between the two germline ends. Written as DNA, the CDR3 is TGCGCCAGCAGCCAAGACCCGTTGGGAGAGCAGTTCTTC. Protein product: CASSQDPLGEQFF.

The chain employs TRBV20-1 and TRBJ2-7, with no clear D. Germline assignment: CDR1 DFQATT and CDR2 SNEGSKA (reference sequence). The CDR3 has 11 residues. Trimming took 2 bases from V and 3 from J, leaving 5 bases between them. This chain's CDR3 is CSARLSYEQYF. The CDR3 coding sequence is TGCAGTGCTAGACTCAGCTACGAGCAGTACTTC.

This clonotype was seen repeatedly, ten times or more. The V gene is TRBV11-2, the J gene TRBJ1-6, with D hard to call. Germline V gives CDR1 SGHAT, CDR2 FQNNGV. The CDR3 is 14 residues long. Trimming pared 7 bases from V and 1 base from J, leaving 8 bases between. The DNA of the CDR3 is TGTGCCAGCACCCCCCGATCCTATAATTCACCCCTCCACTTT. It translates to CASTPRSYNSPLHF. The variable domain in full, with the rest retrieved from reference TRBV11-2 and TRBJ1-6, is EAGVAQSPRYKIIEKRQSVAFWCNPISGHATLYWYQQILGQGPKLLIQFQNNGVVDDSQLPKDRFSAERLKGVDSTLKIQPAKLEDSAVYLCASTPRSYNSPLHFGNGTRLTVT.

The chain joins TRBV15 to TRBJ2-3; TRBD2 matches 12 bases. CDR1 LNHNV and CDR2 YYDKDF come from the germline V gene (reference sequence). This CDR3 has 19 residues. After removal of 0 bases from V and 0 bases from J, the junction contained 7 bases not matched to a gene. DNA for the CDR3: TGTGCCACCAGCAGAGAGACTAGCGGGGGAACCCTTAGCACAGATACGCAGTATTTT. Its translation is CATSRETSGGTLSTDTQYF.

At least ten counts were recorded for this clonotype. The gene calls are TRBV5-1 and TRBJ2-3; possible D gene TRBD1, 7 bases. This CDR3 region has 17 residues. V was cut by 0 bases and J by 3 bases, with 17 bases left in between. Germline V gene data show CDR1 as SGHRS and CDR2 as YFSETQ. CDR3 in amino acids: CASSLARAGGPTDTQYF. For the CDR3, the DNA is TGCGCCAGCAGCTTGGCCAGGGCAGGGGGGCCGACAGATACGCAGTATTTT. The complete variable domain, with remaining parts taken from reference TRBV5-1 and TRBJ2-3, reads KAGVTQTPRYLIKTRGQQVTLSCSPISGHRSVSWYQQTPGQGLQFLFEYFSETQRNKGNFPGRFSGRQFSNSRSEMNVSTLELGDSALYLCASSLARAGGPTDTQYFGPGTRLTVL.

In its sample, this clonotype was seen many times. This rearrangement joins TRBV6-5 to TRBJ2-6, with TRBD1 as a possible D gene (6 bases). This CDR3 comprises 17 residues. Between the trimmed V and J ends, which lost 2 bases and 0 bases, there was a span of 11 bases. Germline V gene data show CDR1 as MNHEY and CDR2 as SVGAGI. For the CDR3, the DNA is TGTGCCAGCAGTTACGGGGACACCAACTCTGGGGCCAACGTCCTGACTTTC. This codes for CASSYGDTNSGANVLTF.

Only a few counts were recorded for this clonotype. Here the CDR3 DNA reads TGTGCCAGCAGCCAACCCCTTGATGGGCTACAAGAGACCCAGTACTTC. Translated: CASSQPLDGLQETQYF. The J gene is TRBJ2-5, the V gene TRBV3-1; D not certain. Trimming removed 2 bases at V and 2 bases at J, with 15 bases between. The length of the CDR3 is 16 residues. From germline, CDR1 is LGHDT and CDR2 YNNKEL (reference sequence).

The chain recombines TRBV6-2 or TRBV6-3 with TRBJ2-1; 9 bases fit TRBD2. The J segment lost 8 bases and the V segment lost 0 bases, leaving 8 bases of the junction unmatched. Germline lookup yields CDR1 MNHEY and CDR2 SVGEGT. The CDR3 totals 16 residues. CDR3 DNA sequence: TGTGCCAGCAGTTACTCGAAGCTAGCGGGACACCATGAGCAGTTCTTC. Its protein is CASSYSKLAGHHEQFF.

This clonotype showed up just a few times. V and J are TRBV28 and TRBJ2-1; D call uncertain. Germline CDR1 MDHEN, CDR2 SYDVKM. This CDR3 region has 15 residues. The V end lost 4 bases, the J end lost 0 bases, and 10 bases lay between the germline ends. The CDR3 DNA follows: TGTGCCAGCAGTTCGACGGAGAGCTCCTACAATGAGCAGTTCTTC. Encoded protein: CASSSTESSYNEQFF.